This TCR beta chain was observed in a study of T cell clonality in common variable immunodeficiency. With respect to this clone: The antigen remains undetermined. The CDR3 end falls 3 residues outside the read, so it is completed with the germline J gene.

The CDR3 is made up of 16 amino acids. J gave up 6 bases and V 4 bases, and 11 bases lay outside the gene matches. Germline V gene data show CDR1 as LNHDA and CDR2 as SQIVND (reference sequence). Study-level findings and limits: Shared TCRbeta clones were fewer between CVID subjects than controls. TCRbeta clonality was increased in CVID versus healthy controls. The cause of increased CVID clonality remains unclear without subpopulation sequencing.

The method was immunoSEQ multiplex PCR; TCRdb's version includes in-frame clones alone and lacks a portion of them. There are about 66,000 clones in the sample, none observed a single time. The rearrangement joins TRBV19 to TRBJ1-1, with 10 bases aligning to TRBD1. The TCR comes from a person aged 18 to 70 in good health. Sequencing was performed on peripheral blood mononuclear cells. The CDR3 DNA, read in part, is TGTGCCAGTAGTACCCCCGGGACAGGGGCGGGCGCTGAA. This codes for CASSTPGTGAGAE. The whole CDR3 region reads CASSTPGTGAGAEAFF.